The 27 T cell receptor beta chains below all came from one sample that was sequenced in a study of PD-L1 blockade in urothelial cancer. Noted time point: pretreatment peripheral blood. The method was immunoSEQ multiplex PCR; TCRdb's version includes in-frame clones alone and lacks a portion of them. The repertoire holds more than 45,000 clones, with approximately 78% as singletons. Sample: PBMCs, taken around atezolizumab (anti-PD-L1) treatment. These receptors all stem from a man aged 50-59 years with urothelial cancer.

This CDR3 is CASTLTSGGFTGELFF. CDR3 in DNA: TGTGCCAGCACCCTTACTAGCGGGGGGTTCACCGGGGAGCTGTTTTTT. The chain joins TRBV9 to TRBJ2-2, with 12 bases lining up with TRBD2. This CDR3 spans 16 amino acids. V lost 6 bases to trimming and J lost 4 bases; unmatched junction nucleotides: 7. Germline CDR1 is SGDLS and CDR2 is YYNGEE.

The chain carries TRBV18 and TRBJ1-3; 7 positions match TRBD1. There are 15 residues in the CDR3. The V gene's germline CDR1 is KGHSH and CDR2 LQKENI. Trimming removed 3 bases from V and 1 base from J; junction bases left unmatched: 3. CDR3 DNA: TGTGCCAGCTCACCTTTACAGGGGTCTGGAAACACCATATATTTT. This gives the protein CASSPLQGSGNTIYF. Together with reference TRBV18 and TRBJ1-3, the CDR3 gives the full variable domain: NAGVMQNPRHLVRRRGQEARLRCSPMKGHSHVYWYRQLPEEGLKFMVYLQKENIIDESGMPKERFSAEFPKEGPSILRIQQVVRGDSAAYFCASSPLQGSGNTIYFGEGSWLTVV.

V and J are TRBV18 and TRBJ2-5; D ambiguous. This CDR3 has 13 residues. The germline V gene encodes CDR1 KGHSH and CDR2 LQKENI. V was pared by 3 bases and J by 1 base, with 6 bases between. The CDR3 loop is CASSPSPQETQYF. Written as DNA, the CDR3 is TGTGCCAGCTCACCTTCTCCCCAAGAGACCCAGTACTTC. The full variable domain, in which reference TRBV18 and TRBJ2-5 provide the parts outside the CDR3, is NAGVMQNPRHLVRRRGQEARLRCSPMKGHSHVYWYRQLPEEGLKFMVYLQKENIIDESGMPKERFSAEFPKEGPSILRIQQVVRGDSAAYFCASSPSPQETQYFGPGTRLLVL.

The gene calls are TRBV7-2 and TRBJ2-3, with D perhaps TRBD2 (5 bases). Trimming left V 8 bases short and J 0 bases short, with 9 bases between. CDR3 size: 13 residues. Germline V lookup: CDR1 SGHTA, CDR2 FQGNSA. CDR3 nucleotides: TGTGCCAGCGGCGACTACAGCACAGATACGCAGTATTTT. The encoded protein is CASGDYSTDTQYF.

The chain uses TRBV9 and TRBJ2-7; 7 nucleotides line up with TRBD2. The J segment lost 9 bases and the V segment lost 3 bases, leaving 12 bases of the junction unmatched. The CDR3 runs to 14 residues. Germline lookup yields CDR1 SGDLS and CDR2 YYNGEE. This CDR3 is CASSAGTTSPGQYF. CDR3 in DNA: TGTGCCAGCAGCGCCGGGACTACCAGTCCTGGGCAGTACTTC.

This clone was recorded once. The chain couples TRBV28 to TRBJ1-4; 10 bases agree with TRBD1. V trimming: 3 bases; J trimming: 8 bases; junction bases outside the gene matches: 6. Germline V gene data show CDR1 as MDHEN and CDR2 as SYDVKM. The CDR3 is 15 residues long. The CDR3 sequence: CASSLGGTGVEKLFF. Here the CDR3 DNA reads TGTGCCAGCAGTTTGGGCGGGACAGGGGTCGAAAAACTGTTTTTT.

The chain uses TRBV7-9 and TRBJ2-7; D perhaps matches TRBD1 (6 bases). CDR3 size: 12 residues. The V gene's germline CDR1 is SEHNR and CDR2 FQNEAQ (reference sequence). Between the trimmed V and J ends, which lost 4 bases and 6 bases, there was a span of 10 bases. This CDR3 reads CASSSQGPEQYV. CDR3 bases: TGTGCCAGCAGCTCCCAGGGGCCCGAGCAGTACGTC.

This rearrangement joins TRBV6-5 to TRBJ2-1; 12 bases align to TRBD2. The CDR3 is 15 amino acids. V lost 6 bases and J lost 4; bases outside the gene matches: 4. The germline V gene has CDR1 MNHEY and CDR2 SVGAGI. CDR3 nucleotide sequence: TGTGCCAGCAGAAGACTAGCGGGAGAGTACAATGAGCAGTTCTTC. As protein: CASRRLAGEYNEQFF.

The chain uses TRBV6-1 and TRBJ1-5; unclear D gene. V was trimmed by 5 bases and J by 5 bases, leaving 16 bases between them. Germline CDR1 MNHNS, CDR2 SASEGT. This CDR3 contains 15 residues. The CDR3 DNA is TGTGCCAGCAGTCTTAAGGCGGGAGTTGATCAGCCCCAGCATTTT. Residues: CASSLKAGVDQPQHF.

V usage is TRBV14 and J usage is TRBJ1-2; TRBD1 is a possible D gene (6 bases). CDR1 is SGHDN, CDR2 FVKESK, per germline. This CDR3 region has 12 residues. Trimming shortened V by 4 bases and J by 8 bases, and 11 bases separated the two germline ends. The CDR3 sequence is CASSLQGEGYTF. For the CDR3, the DNA is TGTGCCAGCAGCCTACAGGGTGAAGGCTACACCTTC. Based on the CDR3 plus reference TRBV14 and TRBJ1-2, the full variable domain is EAGVTQFPSHSVIEKGQTVTLRCDPISGHDNLYWYRRVMGKEIKFLLHFVKESKQDESGMPNNRFLAERTGGTYSTLKVQPAELEDSGVYFCASSLQGEGYTFGSGTRLTVV.

V gene TRBV11-2 combines with J gene TRBJ2-7; 12 nucleotides align to TRBD2. The ends lost 5 bases at V and 5 bases at J; junction bases unmatched: 10. The CDR3 loop spans 16 amino acids. From germline, CDR1 is SGHAT and CDR2 FQNNGV. The chain's CDR3 is CASSHWETSGSHEQYF. The CDR3 region has the DNA TGTGCCAGCAGCCACTGGGAGACTAGCGGGAGCCACGAGCAGTACTTC.

The V call is TRBV28, the J call TRBJ1-2; no firm D call. Germline CDR1 and CDR2: MDHEN and SYDVKM. This CDR3 comprises 11 residues. V shed 3 bases and J shed 8 bases, with 7 bases lying between them. In DNA, the CDR3 is TGTGCCAGCAGTTTTCCCCGGGGCTACACCTTC. This codes for CASSFPRGYTF.

This clone occurred a few times. The chain links TRBV19 to TRBJ1-5; the match to TRBD1 covers 10 bases. Unmatched junction bases numbered 2, after V lost 6 bases and J lost 3 bases. CDR3 length: 14 residues. Germline loops: CDR1 LNHDA, CDR2 SQIVND (reference sequence). The CDR3 loop reads CASRGTGDNQPQHF. The CDR3, as DNA: TGTGCCAGTAGGGGGACAGGGGACAATCAGCCCCAGCATTTT.

This clone was found a few times. The chain employs TRBV7-2 and TRBJ2-3, with a weak D call TRBD2 (6 bases). The germline gives CDR1 SGHTA, CDR2 FQGNSA. The V end was cut by 1 base, the J end by 0 bases, with 11 bases between. This CDR3 contains 16 residues. CDR3 DNA sequence: TGTGCCAGCAGCTTAGGAGCGGGCTATAGCACAGATACGCAGTATTTT. Translating gives CASSLGAGYSTDTQYF.

J is TRBJ1-6 and V is TRBV2; D gene unclear. With 6 bases removed from V and 12 bases from J, the gap between germline ends came to 21 bases. This CDR3 has 15 amino acids. Germline-derived CDR1 and CDR2 are SNHLY and FYNNEI. In nucleotides, the CDR3 is TGTGCCAGCAGGACTAACCTGACACCTCGCTTACCCCTCCACTTT. This codes for CASRTNLTPRLPLHF.

This clone was counted once. The chain uses TRBV19 and TRBJ2-5; 10 bases line up with TRBD2. The CDR3 has 15 amino acids. Germline assignment: CDR1 LNHDA and CDR2 SQIVND (reference sequence). The ends lost 4 bases at V and 5 bases at J; junction bases unmatched: 7. As DNA, the CDR3 is TGTGCCAGTAGTAGCGGCCTAGCGGGAGCCGAGACCCAGTACTTC. Its translation is CASSSGLAGAETQYF.

As to this clone: The same CDR3 can be traced to other DNA sequences in this sample. The chain recombines TRBV7-2 with TRBJ2-3; unclear D gene. V was shortened by 4 bases and J by 2 bases, with 4 bases between the two germline ends. Germline CDR1 SGHTA, CDR2 FQGNSA. The CDR3 consists of 12 residues. CDR3 DNA: TGTGCCAGCAGCTCGTACACAGATACGCAGTATTTT. This translates into CASSSYTDTQYF.

The J gene is TRBJ1-2, the V gene TRBV5-5; D unclear. This CDR3 is built from 13 residues. V was trimmed by 2 bases and J by 0 bases, leaving 5 bases between them. Looked up from germline, CDR1 is SGHKS and CDR2 is YYEKEE (reference sequence). In nucleotides, the CDR3 is TGTGCCAGCAGCTTCGGGACTAACTATGGCTACACCTTC. It encodes CASSFGTNYGYTF.

The chain joins TRBV5-4 to TRBJ2-3, with D possibly matching TRBD2 (5 bases). There are 14 residues in the CDR3. Germline V gene data show CDR1 as SGHNT and CDR2 as YYREEE (reference sequence). Between the trimmed V and J ends, which lost 5 bases and 3 bases, there was a span of 13 bases. The CDR3: CASRATGTTDTQYF. The CDR3 bases are TGTGCCAGCAGGGCTACGGGAACTACAGATACGCAGTATTTT.

This chain links TRBV11-2 with TRBJ1-4; D ambiguous. This CDR3 is built from 14 residues. The germline CDR1 and CDR2 sequences are SGHAT and FQNNGV. V lost 6 bases and J 0 bases, leaving 8 bases between the germline ends. DNA of the CDR3: TGTGCCAGCAGTCGACTTACAACTAATGAAAAACTGTTTTTT. Its translation: CASSRLTTNEKLFF.

The CDR3 loop reads CASSLGGLAGGNEQFF. The CDR3 region has the DNA TGTGCCAGCAGCTTAGGGGGACTAGCGGGAGGGAATGAGCAGTTCTTC. V is TRBV7-6 and J is TRBJ2-1; 16 bases agree with TRBD2. The CDR3 consists of 16 residues. The germline CDR1 and CDR2 sequences are SGHVS and FNYEAQ. Trimming at V came to 1 base and at J to 7 bases, leaving 1 base not matched to a gene. The variable domain in full, completed from reference TRBV7-6 and TRBJ2-1, reads GAGVSQSPRYKVTKRGQDVALRCDPISGHVSLYWYRQALGQGPEFLTYFNYEAQQDKSGLPNDRFSAERPEGSISTLTIQRTEQRDSAMYRCASSLGGLAGGNEQFFGPGTRLTVL.

CDR3 in amino acids: CASGLVQGRVRESGELFF. The DNA for the CDR3 is TGTGCTAGTGGTTTGGTACAGGGGAGAGTTCGGGAGTCCGGGGAGCTGTTTTTT. V and J are TRBV12-5 and TRBJ2-2, with D possibly TRBD1 on 7 matching bases. Germline V gives CDR1 LGHNT, CDR2 FRNRAP. The CDR3 runs to 18 residues. Trimming stripped 0 bases from V and 6 bases from J, with 20 bases between.

The rearrangement uses TRBV6-5 and TRBJ1-1; D gene unclear. This CDR3 contains 14 residues. V was shortened by 4 bases and J by 6 bases, with 15 bases between the two germline ends. Germline values: CDR1 MNHEY, CDR2 SVGAGI. CDR3 nucleotides: TGTGCCAGCAGTTCCGGAGGTTTTCGACCTGAAGCTTTCTTT. This codes for CASSSGGFRPEAFF.

This clone was observed a handful of times. The chain joins TRBV7-6 to TRBJ2-5; 9 nucleotides agree with TRBD1. The V and J ends lost 7 bases and 4 bases, in that order; junction bases with no gene match: 7. Looked up from germline, CDR1 is SGHVS and CDR2 is FNYEAQ. The CDR3 runs to 14 residues. In nucleotides, the CDR3 is TGTGCCAGCAAACAAACAGGGGGCGGAGAGACCCAGTACTTC. Amino acid sequence: CASKQTGGGETQYF.

This chain links TRBV5-1 with TRBJ2-5; 10 bases are a match to TRBD2. The CDR3 is 15 amino acids. Looked up from germline, CDR1 is SGHRS and CDR2 is YFSETQ. V was pared by 3 bases and J by 9 bases, with 11 bases of the junction left unmatched. The CDR3 loop is CASSSGTSDLRAQYF. The CDR3 region has the DNA TGCGCCAGCAGCTCCGGGACTAGCGATCTTCGGGCCCAGTACTTC.

This clone was seen a single time. The rearrangement uses TRBV19 and TRBJ1-5, with D perhaps TRBD1 (5 bases). The CDR3 covers 14 residues. The germline V and J ends were trimmed by 1 base and 4 bases, with 8 bases remaining between them. CDR1 is LNHDA and CDR2 is SQIVND in the germline V gene (reference sequence). The CDR3 region is CASSIGDRNQPQHF. The DNA for the CDR3 is TGTGCCAGTAGTATAGGAGACAGAAATCAGCCCCAGCATTTT.

Details on this clone: Compared with germline, one end of the junction differs, possibly owing to a read error. This chain joins TRBV6-1 and TRBJ1-2; D ambiguous. CDR1 and CDR2 (germline): MNHNS, SASEGT. This CDR3 has 12 residues. The CDR3 sequence: CASSGVSATPRF. In nucleotides, the CDR3 is TGTGCCAGCAGTGGGGTTTCGGCGACACCTCGCTTC.